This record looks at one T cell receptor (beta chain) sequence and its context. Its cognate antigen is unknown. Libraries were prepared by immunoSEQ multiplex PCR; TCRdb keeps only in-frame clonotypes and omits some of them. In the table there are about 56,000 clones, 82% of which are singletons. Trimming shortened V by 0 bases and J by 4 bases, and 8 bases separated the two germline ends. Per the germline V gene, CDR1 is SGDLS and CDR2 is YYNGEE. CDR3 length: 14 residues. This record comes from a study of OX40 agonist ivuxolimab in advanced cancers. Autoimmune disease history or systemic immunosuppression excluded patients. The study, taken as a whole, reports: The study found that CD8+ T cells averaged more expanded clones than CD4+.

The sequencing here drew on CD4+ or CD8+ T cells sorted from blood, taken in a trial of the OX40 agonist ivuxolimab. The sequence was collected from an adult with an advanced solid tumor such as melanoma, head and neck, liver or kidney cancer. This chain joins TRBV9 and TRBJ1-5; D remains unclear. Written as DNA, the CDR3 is TGTGCCAGCAGCGTAGGGCAGGCAAATCAGCCCCAGCATTTT. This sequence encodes CASSVGQANQPQHF.